The 5 T cell receptor beta chains in this list originate from one sample, sequenced in a study of T cells in women clearing cervical HPV infection. Using immunoSEQ multiplex PCR, the repertoire was profiled, and TCRdb retains in-frame clones only, with some absent. The table for this sample gives about 30,000 clones. Sequencing was performed on blood buffy coat. Source of these receptors: a woman aged 18 to 75 with a cervical HPV16 infection that either progressed to CIN3+ or cleared (not recorded which).

Comment on this clone: The DNA ends 3 residues before the CDR3 does, and the rest of the CDR3 is filled in from the germline J gene. This chain uses TRBV20-1 with TRBJ1-1; 9 bases are shared with TRBD1. The CDR3 extends over 14 amino acids. V was pared by 5 bases and J by 5 bases, with 9 bases of the junction left unmatched. From germline, CDR1 is DFQATT and CDR2 SNEGSKA (reference sequence). The CDR3: CSASRPGTGTEAFF. Incomplete CDR3 DNA: TGCAGTGCTTCACGTCCCGGGACAGGGACTGAA.

About this clone itself: The CDR3 goes on 3 residues after the read ends, and that part is filled in from the germline J gene. The chain uses TRBV19 and TRBJ2-2; 7 bases align to TRBD1. Trimming removed 6 bases from V and 1 base from J; junction bases left unmatched: 14. Germline CDR1 and CDR2: LNHDA and SQIVND (reference sequence). The CDR3 contains 18 residues. This chain's CDR3 is CASRPTGLPIGNTGELFF. The part of the CDR3 DNA that was read is TGTGCCAGTAGACCGACAGGGTTACCTATTGGGAACACCGGGGAG. Full variable domain (missing parts from reference TRBV19 and TRBJ2-2): DGGITQSPKYLFRKEGQNVTLSCEQNLNHDAMYWYRQDPGQGLRLIYYSQIVNDFQKGDIAEGYSVSREKKESFPLTVTSAQKNPTAFYLCASRPTGLPIGNTGELFFGEGSRLTVL.

Details on this clone: From the germline J gene comes the end of the CDR3, since the read stops 3 residues before it. The J gene is TRBJ2-3, the V gene TRBV28; 8 bases agree with TRBD1. With V trimmed by 2 bases and J by 6 bases, 10 bases remained unmatched. CDR1 and CDR2 (germline): MDHEN, SYDVKM. This CDR3 has 16 amino acids. CDR3 DNA (partial): TGTGCCAGCAGTTTACATCGTACAGGGGGTGACGATACG. This gives the protein CASSLHRTGGDDT. The CDR3 reads in full as CASSLHRTGGDDTQYF.

With respect to this clone: The DNA ends 3 residues before the CDR3 does, and the rest of the CDR3 is filled in from the germline J gene. The chain couples TRBV19 to TRBJ1-2, with 7 bases identical to TRBD1. The CDR3 is 12 amino acids. Germline V gives CDR1 LNHDA, CDR2 SQIVND (reference sequence). This chain's CDR3 is CASSMTGSVYTF. CDR3 DNA, as far as it was read: TGTGCCAGTAGTATGACAGGGTCTGTC.

Points on this clone: The read comes to an end 3 residues before the CDR3 does, leaving the germline J gene to fill in the end. The chain has TRBV7-9 and TRBJ2-3, with 9 bases that match TRBD1. Germline CDR1 and CDR2: SEHNR and FQNEAQ (reference sequence). Trimming removed 2 bases from V and 6 bases from J; junction bases left unmatched: 6. This CDR3 is built from 15 residues. The CDR3 sequence is CASSLPGTGRDTQYF. The CDR3 DNA, read in part, is TGTGCCAGCAGCTTACCCGGGACAGGGCGCGATACG.